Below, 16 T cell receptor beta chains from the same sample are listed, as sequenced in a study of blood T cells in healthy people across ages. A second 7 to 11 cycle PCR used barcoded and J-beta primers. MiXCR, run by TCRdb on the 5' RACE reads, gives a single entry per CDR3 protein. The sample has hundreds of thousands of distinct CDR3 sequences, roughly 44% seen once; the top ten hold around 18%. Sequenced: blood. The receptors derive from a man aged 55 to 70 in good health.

The CDR3 is CASSLAWGGGQETQYF. In DNA form, the CDR3 reads TGTGCCAGCAGCTTAGCTTGGGGGGGGGGTCAAGAGACCCAGTACTTC. J is TRBJ2-5 and V is TRBV7-2; 7 nucleotides align to TRBD2. V shed 0 bases, J shed 2 bases, and the junction held 6 bases outside the gene matches. The CDR3 spans 16 residues. The germline gives CDR1 SGHTA, CDR2 FQGNSA.

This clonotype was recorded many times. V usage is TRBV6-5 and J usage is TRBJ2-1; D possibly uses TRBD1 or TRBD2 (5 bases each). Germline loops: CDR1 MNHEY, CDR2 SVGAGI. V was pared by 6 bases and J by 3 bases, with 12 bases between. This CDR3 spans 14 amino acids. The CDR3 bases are TGTGCCAGCAGCCCCGGGACGAACTACAATGAGCAGTTCTTC. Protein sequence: CASSPGTNYNEQFF.

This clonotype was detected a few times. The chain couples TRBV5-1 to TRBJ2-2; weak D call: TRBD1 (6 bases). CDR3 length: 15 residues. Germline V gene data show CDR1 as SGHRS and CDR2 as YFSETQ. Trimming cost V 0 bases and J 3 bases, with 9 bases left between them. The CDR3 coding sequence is TGCGCCAGCAGCTTGGAAGGGGGTTACACCGGGGAGCTGTTTTTT. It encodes CASSLEGGYTGELFF. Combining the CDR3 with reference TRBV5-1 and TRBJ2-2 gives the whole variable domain KAGVTQTPRYLIKTRGQQVTLSCSPISGHRSVSWYQQTPGQGLQFLFEYFSETQRNKGNFPGRFSGRQFSNSRSEMNVSTLELGDSALYLCASSLEGGYTGELFFGEGSRLTVL.

This CDR3 is CASSQDSRPGAQETQYF. CDR3 coding DNA: TGCGCCAGCAGCCAAGATTCTAGGCCGGGGGCCCAAGAGACCCAGTACTTC. The rearrangement links TRBV4-1 to TRBJ2-5; the D gene could be TRBD1 or TRBD2 (6 bases each). Germline V gene data show CDR1 as MGHRA and CDR2 as YSYEKL. V was pared by 0 bases and J by 1 base, with 15 bases between. The length of the CDR3 is 17 residues.

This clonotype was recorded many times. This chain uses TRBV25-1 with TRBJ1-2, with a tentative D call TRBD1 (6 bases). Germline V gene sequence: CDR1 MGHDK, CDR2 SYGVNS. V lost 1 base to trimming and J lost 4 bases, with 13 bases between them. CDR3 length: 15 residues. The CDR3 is CASSELGGAIYGYTF. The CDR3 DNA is TGTGCCAGCAGTGAATTGGGGGGGGCGATCTATGGCTACACCTTC.

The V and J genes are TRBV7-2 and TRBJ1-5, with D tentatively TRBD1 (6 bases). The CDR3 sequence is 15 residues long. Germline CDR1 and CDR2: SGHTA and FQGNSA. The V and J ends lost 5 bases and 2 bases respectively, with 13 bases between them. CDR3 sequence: CASSPRTVGNQPQHF. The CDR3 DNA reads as TGTGCCAGCAGCCCCCGGACAGTAGGCAATCAGCCCCAGCATTTT.

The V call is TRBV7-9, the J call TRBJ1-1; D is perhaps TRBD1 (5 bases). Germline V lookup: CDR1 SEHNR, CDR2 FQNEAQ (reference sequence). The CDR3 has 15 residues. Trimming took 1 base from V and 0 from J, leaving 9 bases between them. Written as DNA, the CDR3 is TGTGCCAGCAGCTTAGGGGGCACAATGAACACTGAAGCTTTCTTT. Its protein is CASSLGGTMNTEAFF.

CDR3 loop: CASSTYERGDNEQFF. As DNA, the CDR3 is TGTGCCAGCAGTACCTACGAGAGGGGGGACAATGAGCAGTTCTTC. The chain employs TRBV6-6 and TRBJ2-1, with D possibly called TRBD1 or TRBD2 (6 bases each). The CDR3 has 15 amino acids. The germline V gene encodes CDR1 MNHNY and CDR2 SVGAGI (reference sequence). Trimming cost V 5 bases and J 5 bases, with 16 bases left between them.

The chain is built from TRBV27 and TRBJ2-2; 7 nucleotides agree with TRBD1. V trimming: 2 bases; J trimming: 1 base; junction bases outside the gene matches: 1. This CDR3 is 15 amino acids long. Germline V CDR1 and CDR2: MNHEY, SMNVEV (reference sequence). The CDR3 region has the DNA TGTGCCAGCAGTTTAAGACAGGGGAACACCGGGGAGCTGTTTTTT. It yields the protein CASSLRQGNTGELFF.

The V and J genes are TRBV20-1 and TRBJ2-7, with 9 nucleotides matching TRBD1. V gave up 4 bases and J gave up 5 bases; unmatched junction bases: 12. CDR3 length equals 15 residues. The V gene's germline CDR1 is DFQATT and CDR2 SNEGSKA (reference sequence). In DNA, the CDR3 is TGCAGTGCTACTCACCCGGGACAGGGTGGCGACGAGCAGTACTTC. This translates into CSATHPGQGGDEQYF.

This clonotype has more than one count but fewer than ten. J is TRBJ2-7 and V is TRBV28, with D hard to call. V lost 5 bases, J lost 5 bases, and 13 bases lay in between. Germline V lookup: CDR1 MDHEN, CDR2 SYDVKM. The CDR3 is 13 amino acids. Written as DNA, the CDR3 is TGTGCCAGCAGTCTACCGAAGACACACGAGCAGTACTTC. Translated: CASSLPKTHEQYF.

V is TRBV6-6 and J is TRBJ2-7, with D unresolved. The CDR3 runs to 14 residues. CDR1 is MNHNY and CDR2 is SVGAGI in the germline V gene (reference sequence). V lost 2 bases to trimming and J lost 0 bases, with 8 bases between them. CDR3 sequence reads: CASSYTASSYEQYF. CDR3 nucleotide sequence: TGTGCCAGCAGTTACACCGCGAGCTCCTACGAGCAGTACTTC.

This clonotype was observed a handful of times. CDR3 coding DNA: TGTGCCAGCACCCTCCGGGGGCGGGACAACAATGAGCAGTTCTTC. It specifies CASTLRGRDNNEQFF. The chain employs TRBV12-3 or TRBV12-4 and TRBJ2-1, with D perhaps TRBD1 or TRBD2 (6 bases each). Deletions cut 7 bases from V and 5 bases from J, with 18 bases between. CDR3 length: 15 amino acids.

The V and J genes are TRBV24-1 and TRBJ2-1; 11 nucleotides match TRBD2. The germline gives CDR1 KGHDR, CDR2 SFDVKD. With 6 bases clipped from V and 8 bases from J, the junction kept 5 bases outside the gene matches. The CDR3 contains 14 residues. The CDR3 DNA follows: TGTGCCACCAGTCTAGCGGGGGGATCGGATGAGCAGTTCTTC. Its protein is CATSLAGGSDEQFF.

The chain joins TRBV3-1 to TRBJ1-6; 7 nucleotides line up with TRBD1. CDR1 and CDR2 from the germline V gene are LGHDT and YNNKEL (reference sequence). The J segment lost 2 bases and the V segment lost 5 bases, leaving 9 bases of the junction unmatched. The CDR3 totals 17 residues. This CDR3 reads CASSWTRGNTYNSPLHF. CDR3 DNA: TGTGCCAGCAGCTGGACCAGGGGGAACACCTATAATTCACCCCTCCACTTT.

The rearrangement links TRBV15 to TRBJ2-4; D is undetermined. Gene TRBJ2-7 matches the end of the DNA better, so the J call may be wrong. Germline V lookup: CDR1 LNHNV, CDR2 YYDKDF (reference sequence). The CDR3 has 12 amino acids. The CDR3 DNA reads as TGTGCCACCAGCAAAGGACGCTACGAGCAGTACTTC. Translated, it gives CATSKGRYEQYF.